Listed here are 20 T cell receptor beta chains from one sample, sequenced in a study of post-analysis software for immune sequencing data. Study observations and caveats: TRBV segments more frequent in patients than in controls numbered five and included TRBV5-6, TRBV5-1 and TRBV20-1.

cDNA libraries of TCR beta carried unique molecular identifiers. TCRdb re-called the PCR reads through MiXCR, storing one row per CDR3 protein. In the table there are roughly 800,000 distinct CDR3 sequences, around 45% of which are singletons. Their cognate antigens are unknown. The sample taken for sequencing was blood. All receptors come from a girl aged 10 to 17 with multiple sclerosis.

V gene TRBV7-9 combines with J gene TRBJ2-6, with D maybe TRBD1 (6 bases). Germline CDR1 reads SEHNR; CDR2 reads FQNEAQ (reference sequence). The CDR3 sequence is 16 residues long. V was shortened by 1 base and J by 4 bases, with 11 bases between the two germline ends. In DNA, the CDR3 is TGTGCCAGCAGCTTAGTGGGGGCGGCAGGGGCCAACGTCCTGACTTTC. It is translated as CASSLVGAAGANVLTF.

CDR3 residues: CSASRDRGRTDTQYF. CDR3 coding DNA: TGCAGTGCTAGCCGTGACAGGGGTAGGACAGATACGCAGTATTTT. The chain employs TRBV20-1 and TRBJ2-3; 8 bases fit TRBD1. This CDR3 contains 15 residues. With V trimmed by 3 bases and J by 3 bases, 8 bases remained unmatched. Germline V CDR1 and CDR2: DFQATT, SNEGSKA (reference sequence).

The chain carries TRBV9 and TRBJ2-6; D might be TRBD1 or TRBD2, each matching 5 bases. V lost 0 bases to trimming and J lost 2 bases, with 18 bases between them. CDR1 and CDR2 (germline): SGDLS, YYNGEE. The CDR3 length is 19 residues. The CDR3 sequence is CASSVDRDGNPPGANVLTF. DNA of the CDR3: TGTGCCAGCAGCGTAGACCGGGACGGGAACCCTCCTGGGGCCAACGTCCTGACTTTC.

This chain links TRBV10-3 with TRBJ2-1; 11 bases map to TRBD2. This CDR3 comprises 16 residues. Germline V gene sequence: CDR1 ENHRY, CDR2 SYGVKD. The ends lost 8 bases at V and 8 bases at J; junction bases unmatched: 14. Written as DNA, the CDR3 is TGTGCCATCGGGTTTAGCGGGAGGGCCCCGGGCGATGAGCAGTTCTTC. Translation gives CAIGFSGRAPGDEQFF.

The chain employs TRBV12-3 or TRBV12-4 and TRBJ2-1; 8 bases align to TRBD2. This CDR3 contains 11 residues. V lost 10 bases, J lost 6 bases, and 2 bases stayed unmatched. CDR3 amino acids: CATREGNEQFF. CDR3 sequence (DNA): TGTGCCACCCGGGAGGGCAATGAGCAGTTCTTC.

This sequence joins TRBV28 and TRBJ2-1, with 7 bases that match TRBD2. The CDR3 sequence is 15 residues long. CDR1 and CDR2 (germline): MDHEN, SYDVKM. Losses at the gene ends were 5 bases for V and 10 bases for J; bases not matched to a gene: 14. In DNA, the CDR3 is TGTGCCAGCAGTCTACCGACCCCGCGGGGGAGGGAGCAGTTCTTC. Residues: CASSLPTPRGREQFF.

Ten or more counts support this clonotype. The chain carries TRBV28 and TRBJ2-3, with D possibly TRBD2 on 6 matching bases. The CDR3 has 15 amino acids. Germline CDR1 MDHEN, CDR2 SYDVKM. Deletions cut 7 bases from V and 5 bases from J, with 19 bases between. The CDR3 DNA reads TGTGCCAGCACCTCGAACCGGGCGGGAAGAGATACGCAGTATTTT. It codes for CASTSNRAGRDTQYF.

The V call is TRBV28, the J call TRBJ2-3; no clear D gene. The length of the CDR3 is 14 residues. Germline lookup yields CDR1 MDHEN and CDR2 SYDVKM. Trimming stripped 3 bases from V and 6 bases from J, with 13 bases between. The DNA of the CDR3 is TGTGCCAGCAGTTTCCCGGTTCGATCGGATACGCAGTATTTT. It encodes CASSFPVRSDTQYF.

Only a few counts were recorded for this clonotype. CDR3: CASSLTSGLTGELFF. The CDR3 coding sequence is TGTGCCAGCAGCTTGACTAGCGGGCTCACCGGGGAGCTGTTTTTT. The chain links TRBV7-9 to TRBJ2-2; 10 nucleotides match TRBD2. The CDR3 runs to 15 residues. The V gene's germline CDR1 is SEHNR and CDR2 FQNEAQ (reference sequence). V lost 3 bases to trimming and J lost 4 bases; unmatched junction nucleotides: 2.

V is TRBV27 and J is TRBJ1-6; 8 bases map to TRBD1. The germline V gene has CDR1 MNHEY and CDR2 SMNVEV (reference sequence). The trim removed 4 bases at V and 10 bases at J, leaving 3 bases unmatched. The CDR3 runs to 13 residues. The CDR3, as DNA: TGTGCCAGCAGTTCACAGGGGGGGTCACCCCTCCACTTT. This codes for CASSSQGGSPLHF.

This clonotype was picked up a small number of times. The V gene is TRBV29-1, the J gene TRBJ1-1, with D possibly being TRBD1 (5 bases). From germline, CDR1 is SQVTM and CDR2 ANQGSEA. This CDR3 region has 11 residues. The V end was cut by 3 bases, the J end by 8 bases, with 10 bases between. The CDR3 DNA reads TGCAGCGTTGACTCAGGGCTGGAAGCTTTCTTT. Protein product: CSVDSGLEAFF. Based on the CDR3 plus reference TRBV29-1 and TRBJ1-1, the full variable domain is SAVISQKPSRDICQRGTSLTIQCQVDSQVTMMFWYRQQPGQSLTLIATANQGSEATYESGFVIDKFPISRPNLTFSTLTVSNMSPEDSSIYLCSVDSGLEAFFGQGTRLTVV.

This clonotype was seen only a few times. The chain recombines TRBV5-6 with TRBJ1-2; D is perhaps TRBD1 (5 bases). The CDR3 length is 15 residues. CDR1 SGHDT and CDR2 YYEEEE come from the germline V gene. Trimming stripped 4 bases from V and 0 bases from J, with 13 bases between. CDR3 bases: TGTGCCAGCAGCATAAGGAGGACATCTAACTATGGCTACACCTTC. It translates to CASSIRRTSNYGYTF. Using reference TRBV5-6 and TRBJ1-2 for the parts outside the CDR3, the full variable domain is DAGVTQSPTHLIKTRGQQVTLRCSPKSGHDTVSWYQQALGQGPQFIFQYYEEEERQRGNFPDRFSGHQFPNYSSELNVNALLLGDSALYLCASSIRRTSNYGYTFGSGTRLTVV.

The chain uses TRBV2 and TRBJ2-3; D gene unclear. The germline CDR1 and CDR2 sequences are SNHLY and FYNNEI. The CDR3 runs to 13 residues. Trimming cost V 6 bases and J 8 bases, with 15 bases left between them. The CDR3 reads CASRNRVDGTQYF. CDR3 DNA sequence: TGTGCCAGCAGGAACCGGGTAGATGGTACGCAGTATTTT. Variable domain in full (rest from reference TRBV2 and TRBJ2-3): EPEVTQTPSHQVTQMGQEVILRCVPISNHLYFYWYRQILGQKVEFLVSFYNNEISEKSEIFDDQFSVERPDGSNFTLKIRSTKLEDSAMYFCASRNRVDGTQYFGPGTRLTVL.

This clonotype has only one observation. The chain employs TRBV14 and TRBJ2-2; D is perhaps TRBD1 (6 bases). CDR3 length: 16 amino acids. The V and J ends lost 0 bases and 4 bases respectively, with 12 bases between them. Germline V gives CDR1 SGHDN, CDR2 FVKESK. The CDR3: CASSQESTGLTGELFF. DNA for the CDR3: TGTGCCAGCAGCCAAGAATCGACAGGCCTCACCGGGGAGCTGTTTTTT. The full variable domain, completed using reference TRBV14 and TRBJ2-2, is EAGVTQFPSHSVIEKGQTVTLRCDPISGHDNLYWYRRVMGKEIKFLLHFVKESKQDESGMPNNRFLAERTGGTYSTLKVQPAELEDSGVYFCASSQESTGLTGELFFGEGSRLTVL.

V is TRBV7-2 and J is TRBJ2-5, with 9 bases matching TRBD2. Germline V gene data show CDR1 as SGHTA and CDR2 as FQGNSA. J lost 6 bases, V lost 3 bases, and 5 bases had no gene match. The CDR3 extends over 14 amino acids. As DNA, the CDR3 is TGTGCCAGCAGCTTCAGTGCGGGAGGGAAGACCCAGTACTTC. Translated: CASSFSAGGKTQYF.

V and J are TRBV10-3 and TRBJ2-5; 7 bases are shared with TRBD2. Trimming cost V 4 bases and J 3 bases; bases outside gene matches: 2. There are 13 residues in the CDR3. Germline CDR1 and CDR2: ENHRY and SYGVKD. For the CDR3, the DNA is TGTGCCATCAGTGCTAGCGGTAAAGAGACCCAGTACTTC. Translating it yields CAISASGKETQYF.

The chain combines TRBV6-2 or TRBV6-3 with TRBJ2-4; D call uncertain. Germline assignment: CDR1 MNHEY and CDR2 SVGEGT. Between the trimmed V and J ends, which lost 0 bases and 0 bases, there was a span of 6 bases. The CDR3 length is 15 residues. CDR3: CASSYSGSAKNIQYF. CDR3 in DNA: TGTGCCAGCAGTTACTCGGGTTCAGCCAAAAACATTCAGTACTTC.

This clonotype appeared a few times. The chain is built from TRBV29-1 and TRBJ1-1, with TRBD1 matching 10 bases. Germline V gene data show CDR1 as SQVTM and CDR2 as ANQGSEA. Trimming removed 8 bases from V and 3 bases from J; junction bases left unmatched: 12. There are 15 residues in the CDR3. DNA of the CDR3: TGCAGCACCTCTGGAGGGACAGGGGACCACACTGAAGCTTTCTTT. It translates to CSTSGGTGDHTEAFF.

The V and J genes are TRBV5-1 and TRBJ2-5, with D possibly being TRBD2 (6 bases). Trimming left V 4 bases short and J 11 bases short, with 15 bases between. Germline-derived CDR1 and CDR2 are SGHRS and YFSETQ. The CDR3 totals 12 residues. For the CDR3, the DNA is TGCGCCAGCAGCCTGGGAAACGCGGGGCAGTACTTC. Encoded protein: CASSLGNAGQYF.

This clonotype showed up many times. The CDR3, as DNA: TGTGCCAGCTCACCAGGAGGTGAGCAGTTCTTC. Translation gives CASSPGGEQFF. V is TRBV18 and J is TRBJ2-1, with a tentative D call TRBD2 (5 bases). CDR1 and CDR2 (germline): KGHSH, LQKENI. Trimming took 2 bases from V and 9 from J, leaving 5 bases between them. This CDR3 is 11 amino acids long.